The clone carrying this T cell receptor beta chain is a singleton in its sample. TCRdb keeps only in-frame clones here, not all; method: immunoSEQ multiplex PCR. The sample includes roughly 1 million clones, under 80% of them seen just once. This sample stems from a study of shared clonotypes between healthy human individuals. The CDR3 loop spans 12 amino acids. Germline loops: CDR1 ENHRY, CDR2 SYGVKD. Trimming cost V 9 bases and J 1 base, with 9 bases left between them. This sequence was found in a man between 18 and 29 years old in good health. The sample was memory CD4+ T cells sorted from blood. Subset specified: CD45RA-negative fraction. V and J are TRBV10-3 and TRBJ1-1, with unresolved D. CDR3 protein: CAMGRSNTEAFF. The CDR3 DNA sequence: TGTGCCATGGGTCGCTCGAACACTGAAGCTTTCTTT.